These T cell receptor beta chains were read from a single sample in a study of control samples from healthy donors and cancer patients. The table came from immunoSEQ multiplex PCR; TCRdb's copy has only in-frame clones and leaves some out. The sample has 100,000 to 150,000 clones, roughly 90% seen once. What was sequenced was blood. Source of these receptors: a man over 45 in good health. CDR3s include the opening cysteine and the closing phenylalanine or tryptophan. D genes are given only for firm matches. Rows give clone size only sometimes, using once, few, many, or a class for an expanded clone.

j_call | d_call | v_call | clone_size | cdr3_nt | cdr3_aa
TRBJ2-7 | . | TRBV6-2/TRBV6-3 | . | TGTGCCAGCAGTTACGGGGGCTCCTACGAGCAGTACTTC | CASSYGGSYEQYF
TRBJ2-3 | TRBD1 | TRBV5-6 | . | TGTGCCAGCAGCCCCGGGACAGGGGGCGGAACAGATACGCAGTATTTT | CASSPGTGGGTDTQYF
TRBJ2-7 | TRBD2 | TRBV5-5 | . | TGTGCCAGCAGACCTAGCGGGGCCCACTCCTACGAGCAGTACTTC | CASRPSGAHSYEQYF
TRBJ1-2 | . | TRBV5-1 | . | TGCGCCAGCAGCTTGGGATCAGGCGATAACTATGGCTACACCTTC | CASSLGSGDNYGYTF
TRBJ1-1 | . | TRBV7-6 | . | TGTGCCAGCAGCTCAACAGGGAACCCTTTGGGCACTGAAGCTTTCTTT | CASSSTGNPLGTEAFF
TRBJ2-1 | . | TRBV5-4 | . | TGTGCCAGCAGCTTACAGGGGGGGGGAAATGAGCAGTTCTTC | CASSLQGGGNEQFF
TRBJ2-2 | . | TRBV9 | . | TGTGCCAGCAGCGTAGCTAGCACCGGGGAGCTGTTTTTT | CASSVASTGELFF
TRBJ2-7 | TRBD1 | TRBV7-9 | . | TGTGCCAGCAGCTTAGGTGGCAGGGGGAGCTCCTACGAGCAGTACTTC | CASSLGGRGSSYEQYF
TRBJ1-1 | . | TRBV2 | . | TGTGCCAGCACCTTCGGGGGGACGGGCACTGAAGCTTTCTTT | CASTFGGTGTEAFF
TRBJ1-5 | . | TRBV4-1 | . | TGCGCCAGCAGCCCCCGGACTAGCAATCAGCCCCAGCATTTT | CASSPRTSNQPQHF
TRBJ2-3 | TRBD2 | TRBV27 | . | TGTGCCAGCAGTCCCCAGCGGGGGGGCACAGATACGCAGTATTTT | CASSPQRGGTDTQYF
TRBJ2-7 | TRBD2 | TRBV5-6 | . | TGTGCCAGCCTGACTAGCGCCGACTACGAGCAGTACTTC | CASLTSADYEQYF
TRBJ2-5 | . | TRBV5-1 | few | TGCGCCAGCAGCTTGGCCGGGGTTTCTCAAGAGACCCAGTACTTC | CASSLAGVSQETQYF
TRBJ1-1 | . | TRBV27 | . | TGTGCCAGCAGTTTATCTTGGCTGAACACTGAAGCTTTCTTT | CASSLSWLNTEAFF
TRBJ2-7 | . | TRBV5-1 | . | TGCGCCAGCAGCTTGGACGGATACTCCTACGAGCAGTACTTC | CASSLDGYSYEQYF
TRBJ2-7 | . | TRBV5-1 | once | TGCGCCAGCAGCCGTGAACCAGGGTACGAGCAGTACTTC | CASSREPGYEQYF
TRBJ2-5 | . | TRBV3-1/TRBV3-2 | . | TGTGCCAGCAGCCAAAACGGGCGGCTCCCGCCAGAGACCCAGTACTTC | CASSQNGRLPPETQYF
TRBJ2-7 | TRBD1 | TRBV4-3 | . | TGCGCCAGCAGCCAAGGGTACCGGGACAGGGGCTACGAGCAGTACTTC | CASSQGYRDRGYEQYF
TRBJ2-7 | . | TRBV27 | . | TGTGCCAGCAGTTTTCAGGGTCTCGACGAGCAGTACTTC | CASSFQGLDEQYF